The 6 T cell receptor beta chains presented below share a single source sample, sequenced in a study of blood T cell repertoires in COVID-19 (dated by TCRdb to 2020 to 2021). The library was obtained by the immunoSEQ multiplex PCR assay. Entries here come from immuneACCESS through TCRdb and include only in-frame sequences with V and J called. Some clones fail to appear in such tables; in the studies checked, an unresolved V gene covers under half of the shortfall, and the cause of the remainder is unknown. This sample holds more than 150,000 clones; around 90% were observed only once. 2% to 2.5% of the sample is held by the ten biggest clonotypes. The sequenced material came from PBMCs or T cells enriched from blood (not recorded which). The receptor source for this set is a woman aged 25 to 39 who had recovered from COVID-19.

This chain links TRBV24-1 with TRBJ2-7; 12 nucleotides align to TRBD2. J was trimmed by 3 bases and V by 3 bases; bases with no gene match: 5. The CDR3 spans 16 residues. Germline CDR1 KGHDR, CDR2 SFDVKD. CDR3 loop: CATSDLTTSGGYEQYF. CDR3 nucleotides: TGTGCCACCAGTGATCTTACGACTAGCGGGGGCTACGAGCAGTACTTC.

V usage is TRBV19 and J usage is TRBJ2-7, with TRBD2 identical over 11 bases. Germline CDR1 and CDR2: LNHDA and SQIVND (reference sequence). The CDR3 extends over 15 amino acids. V trimming: 8 bases; J trimming: 1 base; junction bases outside the gene matches: 7. The CDR3 coding sequence is TGTGCCAGTCGCCCCCTAGCGGGAGGTTCCTACGAGCAGTACTTC. Protein: CASRPLAGGSYEQYF.

This clone was counted once. The chain is built from TRBV6-5 and TRBJ1-1, with 7 positions matching TRBD1. CDR3 length: 15 residues. The germline CDR1 and CDR2 sequences are MNHEY and SVGAGI. V gave up 6 bases and J gave up 1 base; unmatched junction bases: 8. The CDR3 is CASRPTWTGNTEAFF. In DNA, the CDR3 is TGTGCCAGCAGGCCAACCTGGACAGGGAACACTGAAGCTTTCTTT.

The rearrangement joins TRBV7-2 to TRBJ2-3; TRBD1 aligns across 7 bases. The CDR3 is made up of 14 amino acids. With 4 bases clipped from V and 2 bases from J, the junction kept 3 bases outside the gene matches. Germline CDR1 reads SGHTA; CDR2 reads FQGNSA. The CDR3 DNA sequence: TGTGCCAGCAGCTGGGACAGAAACACAGATACGCAGTATTTT. Translating it yields CASSWDRNTDTQYF.

This clone was seen a few times. This chain joins TRBV11-1 and TRBJ1-2, with D possibly TRBD1 on 6 matching bases. V was cut by 5 bases and J by 5 bases, with 18 bases left in between. This CDR3 has 15 amino acids. Germline V lookup: CDR1 SGHAT, CDR2 FQDESV (reference sequence). The CDR3 nucleotides read TGTGCCAGCAGCACGGGACAAGGGAACCATTATGGCTACACCTTC. This translates into CASSTGQGNHYGYTF.

V usage is TRBV7-2 and J usage is TRBJ1-2, with TRBD1 matching over 9 bases. The CDR3 runs to 13 residues. V gave up 5 bases and J gave up 5 bases; unmatched junction bases: 3. Looked up from germline, CDR1 is SGHTA and CDR2 is FQGNSA. CDR3 in DNA: TGTGCCAGCAGCGAGACAGGGGGATATGGCTACACCTTC. Translation gives CASSETGGYGYTF.